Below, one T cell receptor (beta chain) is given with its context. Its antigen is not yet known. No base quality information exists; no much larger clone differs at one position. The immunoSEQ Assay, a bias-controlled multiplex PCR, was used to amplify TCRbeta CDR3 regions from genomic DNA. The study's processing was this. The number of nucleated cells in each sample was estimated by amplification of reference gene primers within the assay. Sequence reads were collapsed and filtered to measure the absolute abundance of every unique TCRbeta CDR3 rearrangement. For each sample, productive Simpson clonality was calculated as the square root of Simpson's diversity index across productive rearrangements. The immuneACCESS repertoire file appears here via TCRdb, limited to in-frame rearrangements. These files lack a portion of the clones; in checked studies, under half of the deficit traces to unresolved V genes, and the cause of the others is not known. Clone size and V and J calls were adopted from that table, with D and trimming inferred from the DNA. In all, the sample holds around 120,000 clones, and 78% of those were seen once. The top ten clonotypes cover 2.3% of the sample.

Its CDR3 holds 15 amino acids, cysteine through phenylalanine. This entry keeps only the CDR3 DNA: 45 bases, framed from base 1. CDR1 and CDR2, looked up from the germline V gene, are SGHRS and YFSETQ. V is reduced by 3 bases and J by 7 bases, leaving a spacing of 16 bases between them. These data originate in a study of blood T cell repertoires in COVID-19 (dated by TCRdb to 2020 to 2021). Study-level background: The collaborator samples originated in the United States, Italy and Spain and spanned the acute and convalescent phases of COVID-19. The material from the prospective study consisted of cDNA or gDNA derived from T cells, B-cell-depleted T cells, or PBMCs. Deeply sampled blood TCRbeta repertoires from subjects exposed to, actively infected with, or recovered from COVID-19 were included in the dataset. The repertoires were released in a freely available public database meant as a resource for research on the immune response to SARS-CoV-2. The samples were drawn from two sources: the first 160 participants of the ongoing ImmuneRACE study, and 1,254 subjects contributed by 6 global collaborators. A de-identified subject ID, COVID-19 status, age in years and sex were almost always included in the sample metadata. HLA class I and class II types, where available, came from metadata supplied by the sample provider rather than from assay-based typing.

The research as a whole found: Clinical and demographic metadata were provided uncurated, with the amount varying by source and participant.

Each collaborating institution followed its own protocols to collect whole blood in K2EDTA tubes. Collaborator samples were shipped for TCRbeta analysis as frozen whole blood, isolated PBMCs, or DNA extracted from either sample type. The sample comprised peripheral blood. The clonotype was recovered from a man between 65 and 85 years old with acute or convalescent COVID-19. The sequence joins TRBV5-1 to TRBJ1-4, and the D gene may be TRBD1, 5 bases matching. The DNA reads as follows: TGCGCCAGCAGCTATAGTGCAGGGCCGGGTGAAAAACTGTTTTTT. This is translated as CASSYSAGPGEKLFF.